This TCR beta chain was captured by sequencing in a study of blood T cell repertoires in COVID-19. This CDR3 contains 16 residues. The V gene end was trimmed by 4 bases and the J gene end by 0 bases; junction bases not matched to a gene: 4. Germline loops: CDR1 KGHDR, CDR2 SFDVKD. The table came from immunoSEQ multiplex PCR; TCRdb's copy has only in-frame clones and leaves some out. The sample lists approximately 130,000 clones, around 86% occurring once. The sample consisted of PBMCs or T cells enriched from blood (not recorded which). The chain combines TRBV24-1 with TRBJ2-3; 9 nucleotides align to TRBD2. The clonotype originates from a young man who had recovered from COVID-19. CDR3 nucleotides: TGTGCCACCAGTGAACCACTAGCGGGTAGCACAGATACGCAGTATTTT. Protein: CATSEPLAGSTDTQYF.